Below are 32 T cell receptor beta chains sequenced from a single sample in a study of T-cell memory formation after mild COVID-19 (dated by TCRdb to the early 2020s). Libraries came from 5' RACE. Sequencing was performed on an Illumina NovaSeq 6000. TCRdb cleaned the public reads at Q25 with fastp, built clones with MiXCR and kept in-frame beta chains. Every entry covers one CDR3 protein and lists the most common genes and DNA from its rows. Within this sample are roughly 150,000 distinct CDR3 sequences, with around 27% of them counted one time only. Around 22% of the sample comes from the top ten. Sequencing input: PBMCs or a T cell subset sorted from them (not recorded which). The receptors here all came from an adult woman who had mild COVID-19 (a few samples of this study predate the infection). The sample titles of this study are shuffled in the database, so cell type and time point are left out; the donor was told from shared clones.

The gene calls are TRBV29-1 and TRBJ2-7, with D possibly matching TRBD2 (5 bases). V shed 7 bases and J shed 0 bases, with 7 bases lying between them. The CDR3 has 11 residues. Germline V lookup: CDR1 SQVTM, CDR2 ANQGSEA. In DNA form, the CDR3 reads TGCAGCGCGGGATCCTCCTACGAGCAGTACTTC. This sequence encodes CSAGSSYEQYF.

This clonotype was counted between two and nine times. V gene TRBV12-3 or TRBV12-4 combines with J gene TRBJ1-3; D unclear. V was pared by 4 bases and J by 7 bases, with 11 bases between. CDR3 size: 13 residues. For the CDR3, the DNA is TGTGCCAGCAGTTCCACGGTGGAGAACACCATATATTTT. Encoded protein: CASSSTVENTIYF.

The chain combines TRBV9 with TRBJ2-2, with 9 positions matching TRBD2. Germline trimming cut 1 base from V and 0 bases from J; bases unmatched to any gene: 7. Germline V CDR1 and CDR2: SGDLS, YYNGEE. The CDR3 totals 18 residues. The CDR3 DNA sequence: TGTGCCAGCAGCGTACCCAAGACTAGCGGAGCGAACACCGGGGAGCTGTTTTTT. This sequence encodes CASSVPKTSGANTGELFF.

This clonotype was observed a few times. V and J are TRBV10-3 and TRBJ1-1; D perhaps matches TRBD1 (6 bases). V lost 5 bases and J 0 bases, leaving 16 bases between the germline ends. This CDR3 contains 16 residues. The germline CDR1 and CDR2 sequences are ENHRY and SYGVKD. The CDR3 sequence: CAISQTGPDMNTEAFF. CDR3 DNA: TGTGCCATCAGTCAGACAGGACCTGACATGAACACTGAAGCTTTCTTT.

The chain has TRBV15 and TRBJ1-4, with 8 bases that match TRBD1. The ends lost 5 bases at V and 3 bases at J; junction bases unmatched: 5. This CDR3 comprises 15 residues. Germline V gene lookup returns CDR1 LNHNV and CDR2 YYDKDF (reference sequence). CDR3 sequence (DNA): TGTGCCACCAGCGTAGCGGACAGGGCTAATGAAAAACTGTTTTTT. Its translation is CATSVADRANEKLFF.

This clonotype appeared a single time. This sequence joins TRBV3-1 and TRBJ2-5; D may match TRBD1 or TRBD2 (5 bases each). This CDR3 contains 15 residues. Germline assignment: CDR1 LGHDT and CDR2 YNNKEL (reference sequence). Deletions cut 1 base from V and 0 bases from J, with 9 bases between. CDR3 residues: CASSQGGTNQETQYF. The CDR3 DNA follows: TGTGCCAGCAGCCAAGGGGGGACGAACCAAGAGACCCAGTACTTC.

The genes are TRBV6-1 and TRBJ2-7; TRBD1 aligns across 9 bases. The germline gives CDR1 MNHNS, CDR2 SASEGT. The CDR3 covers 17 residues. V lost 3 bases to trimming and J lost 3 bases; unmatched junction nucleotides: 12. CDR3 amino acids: CASSETDRGSAYYEQYF. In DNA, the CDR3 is TGTGCCAGCAGTGAGACAGACAGGGGGTCGGCATACTACGAGCAGTACTTC.

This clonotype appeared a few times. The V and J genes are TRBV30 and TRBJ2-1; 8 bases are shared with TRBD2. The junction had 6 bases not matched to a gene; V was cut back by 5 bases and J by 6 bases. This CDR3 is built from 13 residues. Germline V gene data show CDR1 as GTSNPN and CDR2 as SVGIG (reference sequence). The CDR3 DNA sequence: TGTGCCTGGGAGCGGGGGTTATTCAATGAGCAGTTCTTC. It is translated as CAWERGLFNEQFF. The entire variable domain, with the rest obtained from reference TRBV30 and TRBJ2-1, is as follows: SQTIHQWPATLVQPVGSPLSLECTVEGTSNPNLYWYRQAAGRGLQLLFYSVGIGQISSEVPQNLSASRPQDRQFILSSKKLLLSDSGFYLCAWERGLFNEQFFGPGTRLTVL.

The CDR3 nucleotides read TGCAGTGCTAGAAGGCGGGAGGAGTCCTCCTACAATGAGCAGTTCTTC. It specifies CSARRREESSYNEQFF. The V and J genes are TRBV20-1 and TRBJ2-1; 8 nucleotides agree with TRBD2. Losses at the gene ends were 2 bases for V and 0 bases for J; bases not matched to a gene: 6. The CDR3 has 16 amino acids. Germline loops: CDR1 DFQATT, CDR2 SNEGSKA (reference sequence).

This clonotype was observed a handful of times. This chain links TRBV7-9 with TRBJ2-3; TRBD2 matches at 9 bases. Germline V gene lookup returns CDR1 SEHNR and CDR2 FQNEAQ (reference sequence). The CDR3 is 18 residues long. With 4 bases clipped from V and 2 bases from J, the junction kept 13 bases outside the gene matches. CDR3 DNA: TGTGCCAGCAGCTCGGATAGCGGGAGAAGAGAGGCCACAGATACGCAGTATTTT. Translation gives CASSSDSGRREATDTQYF.

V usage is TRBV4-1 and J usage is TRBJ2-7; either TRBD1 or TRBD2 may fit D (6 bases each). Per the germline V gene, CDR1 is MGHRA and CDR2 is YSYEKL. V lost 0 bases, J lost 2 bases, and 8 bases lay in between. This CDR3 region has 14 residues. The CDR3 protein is CASSQERGAYEQYF. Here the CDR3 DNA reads TGCGCCAGCAGCCAAGAAAGGGGGGCCTACGAGCAGTACTTC.

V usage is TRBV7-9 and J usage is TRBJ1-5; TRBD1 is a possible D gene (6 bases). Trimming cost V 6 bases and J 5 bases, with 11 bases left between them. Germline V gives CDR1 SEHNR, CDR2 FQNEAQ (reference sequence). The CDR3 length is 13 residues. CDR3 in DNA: TGTGCCAGCAGACAGGGTACGGATCAGCCCCAGCATTTT. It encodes CASRQGTDQPQHF. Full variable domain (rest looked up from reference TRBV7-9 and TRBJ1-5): DTGVSQNPRHKITKRGQNVTFRCDPISEHNRLYWYRQTLGQGPEFLTYFQNEAQLEKSRLLSDRFSAERPKGSFSTLEIQRTEQGDSAMYLCASRQGTDQPQHFGDGTRLSIL.

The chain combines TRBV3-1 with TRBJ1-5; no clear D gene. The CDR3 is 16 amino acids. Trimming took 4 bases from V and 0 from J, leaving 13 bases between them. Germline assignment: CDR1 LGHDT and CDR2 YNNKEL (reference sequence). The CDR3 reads CASSRGFRDSNQPQHF. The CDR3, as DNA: TGTGCCAGCAGCCGTGGGTTCAGAGATAGCAATCAGCCCCAGCATTTT.

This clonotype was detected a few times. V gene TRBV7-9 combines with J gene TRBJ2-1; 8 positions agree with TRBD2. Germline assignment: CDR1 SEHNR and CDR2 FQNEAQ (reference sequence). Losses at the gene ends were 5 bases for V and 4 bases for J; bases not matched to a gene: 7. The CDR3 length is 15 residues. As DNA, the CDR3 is TGTGCCAGCAGCACGGGGGGGCCTGGATACAATGAGCAGTTCTTC. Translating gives CASSTGGPGYNEQFF. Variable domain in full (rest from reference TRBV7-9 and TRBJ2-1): DTGVSQNPRHKITKRGQNVTFRCDPISEHNRLYWYRQTLGQGPEFLTYFQNEAQLEKSRLLSDRFSAERPKGSFSTLEIQRTEQGDSAMYLCASSTGGPGYNEQFFGPGTRLTVL.

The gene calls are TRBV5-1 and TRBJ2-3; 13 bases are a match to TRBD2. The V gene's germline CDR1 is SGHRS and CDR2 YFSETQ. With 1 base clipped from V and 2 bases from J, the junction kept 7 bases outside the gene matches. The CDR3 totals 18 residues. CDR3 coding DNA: TGCGCCAGCAGCTTGCCGTCCGGACTAGCGGGGGTCACAGATACGCAGTATTTT. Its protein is CASSLPSGLAGVTDTQYF.

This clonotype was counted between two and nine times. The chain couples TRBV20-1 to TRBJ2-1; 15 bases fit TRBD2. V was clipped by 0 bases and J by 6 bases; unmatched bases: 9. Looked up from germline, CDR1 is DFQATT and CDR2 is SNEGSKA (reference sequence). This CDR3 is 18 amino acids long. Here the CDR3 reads CSARDRGLAGGPGNEQFF. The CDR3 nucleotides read TGCAGTGCTAGAGACCGAGGACTAGCGGGGGGGCCAGGCAATGAGCAGTTCTTC.

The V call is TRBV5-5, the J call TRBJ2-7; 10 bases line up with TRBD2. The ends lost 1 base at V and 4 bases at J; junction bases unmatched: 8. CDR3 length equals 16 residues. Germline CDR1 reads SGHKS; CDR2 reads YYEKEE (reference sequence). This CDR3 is CASSLSLTTSGYEQYF. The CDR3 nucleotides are TGTGCCAGCAGCTTGTCCCTCACGACTAGCGGGTACGAGCAGTACTTC.

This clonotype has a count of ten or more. CDR3 loop: CASSLNTGELFF. CDR3 DNA sequence: TGTGCCAGCAGCTTGAACACCGGGGAGCTGTTTTTT. The V call is TRBV7-2, the J call TRBJ2-2; D gene uncertain. The CDR3 is 12 residues long. Germline V gene lookup returns CDR1 SGHTA and CDR2 FQGNSA. V lost 3 bases and J 1 base, leaving 0 bases between the germline ends.

The CDR3 DNA follows: TGTGCCAGCAGATCCGGGACTAGCGGGTCATACAATGAGCAGTTCTTC. It specifies CASRSGTSGSYNEQFF. This sequence joins TRBV7-6 and TRBJ2-1, with 12 bases lining up with TRBD2. CDR1 is SGHVS and CDR2 is FNYEAQ in the germline V gene. This CDR3 spans 16 amino acids. Germline trimming cut 6 bases from V and 4 bases from J; bases unmatched to any gene: 7.

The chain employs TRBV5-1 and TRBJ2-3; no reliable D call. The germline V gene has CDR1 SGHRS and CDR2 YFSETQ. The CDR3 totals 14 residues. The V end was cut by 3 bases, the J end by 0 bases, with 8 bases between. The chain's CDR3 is CASSYVLSTDTQYF. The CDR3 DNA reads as TGCGCCAGCAGCTACGTCCTTAGCACAGATACGCAGTATTTT.

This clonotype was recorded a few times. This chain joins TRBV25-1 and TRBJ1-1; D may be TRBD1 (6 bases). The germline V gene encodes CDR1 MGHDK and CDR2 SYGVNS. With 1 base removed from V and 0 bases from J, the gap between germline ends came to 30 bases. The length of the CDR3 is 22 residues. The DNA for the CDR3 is TGTGCCAGCAGTGAATCACCCCGCCAGGGACTCCGATCCGGGGGCATGAACACTGAAGCTTTCTTT. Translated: CASSESPRQGLRSGGMNTEAFF.

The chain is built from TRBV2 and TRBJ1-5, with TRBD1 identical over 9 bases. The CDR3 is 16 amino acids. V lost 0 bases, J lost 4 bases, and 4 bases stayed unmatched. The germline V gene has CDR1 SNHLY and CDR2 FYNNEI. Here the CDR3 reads CASSEAGTGRNQPQHF. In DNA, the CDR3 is TGTGCCAGCAGTGAAGCCGGGACAGGGCGGAATCAGCCCCAGCATTTT.

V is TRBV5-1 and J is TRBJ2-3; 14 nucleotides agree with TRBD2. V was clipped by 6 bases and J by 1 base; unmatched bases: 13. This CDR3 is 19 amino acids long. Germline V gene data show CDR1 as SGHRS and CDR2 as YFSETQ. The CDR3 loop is CASTWDGTSGSPRTDTQYF. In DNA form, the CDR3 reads TGCGCCAGCACCTGGGACGGGACTAGCGGGAGTCCCCGCACAGATACGCAGTATTTT.

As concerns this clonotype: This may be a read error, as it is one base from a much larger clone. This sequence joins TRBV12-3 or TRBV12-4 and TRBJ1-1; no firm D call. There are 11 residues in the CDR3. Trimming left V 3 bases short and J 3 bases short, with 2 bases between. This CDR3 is CASSFHTEAFF. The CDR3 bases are TGTGCCAGCAGTTTCCACACTGAAGCTTTCTTT.

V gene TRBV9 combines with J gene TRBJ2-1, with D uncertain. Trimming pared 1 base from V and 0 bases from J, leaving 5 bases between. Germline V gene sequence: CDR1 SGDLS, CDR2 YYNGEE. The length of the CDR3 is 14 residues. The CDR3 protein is CASSVTGSYNEQFF. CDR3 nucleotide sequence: TGTGCCAGCAGCGTAACGGGCTCCTACAATGAGCAGTTCTTC.

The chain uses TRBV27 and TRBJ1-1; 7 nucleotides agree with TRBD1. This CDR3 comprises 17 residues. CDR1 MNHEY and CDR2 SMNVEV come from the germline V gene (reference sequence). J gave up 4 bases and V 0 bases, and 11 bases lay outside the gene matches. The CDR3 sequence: CASSLSPGTVVSTEAFF. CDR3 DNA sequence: TGTGCCAGCAGTTTATCCCCCGGGACAGTGGTGAGCACTGAAGCTTTCTTT.

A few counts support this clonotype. CDR3 residues: CASSLRASGSSYEQYF. Here the CDR3 DNA reads TGTGCCAGCAGCCTTCGAGCTAGCGGATCCTCCTACGAGCAGTACTTC. The V call is TRBV9, the J call TRBJ2-7; 7 bases map to TRBD2. The CDR3 consists of 16 residues. Trimming cost V 4 bases and J 0 bases; bases outside gene matches: 10. Germline lookup yields CDR1 SGDLS and CDR2 YYNGEE.

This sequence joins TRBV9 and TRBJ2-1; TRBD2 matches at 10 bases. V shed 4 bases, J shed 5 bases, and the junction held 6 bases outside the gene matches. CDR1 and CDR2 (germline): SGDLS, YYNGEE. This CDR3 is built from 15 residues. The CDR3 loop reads CASSLAGGPHNEQFF. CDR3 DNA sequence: TGTGCCAGCAGCTTAGCGGGAGGCCCCCACAATGAGCAGTTCTTC.

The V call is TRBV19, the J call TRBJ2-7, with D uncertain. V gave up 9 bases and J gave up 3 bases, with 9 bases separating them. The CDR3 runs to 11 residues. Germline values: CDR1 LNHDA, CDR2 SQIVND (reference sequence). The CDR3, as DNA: TGTGCCAGCATGCAATACTACGAGCAGTACTTC. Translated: CASMQYYEQYF.

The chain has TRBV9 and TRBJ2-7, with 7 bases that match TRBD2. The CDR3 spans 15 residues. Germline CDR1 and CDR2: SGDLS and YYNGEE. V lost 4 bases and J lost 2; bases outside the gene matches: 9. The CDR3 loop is CASSPSPAGAYEQYF. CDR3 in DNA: TGTGCCAGCAGCCCCTCCCCCGCGGGGGCCTACGAGCAGTACTTC.

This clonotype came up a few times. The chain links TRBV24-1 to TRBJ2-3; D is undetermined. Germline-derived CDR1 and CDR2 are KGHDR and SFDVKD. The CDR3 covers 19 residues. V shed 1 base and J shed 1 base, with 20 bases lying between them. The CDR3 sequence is CATSDFLAGTPRGTDTQYF. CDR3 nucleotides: TGTGCCACCAGTGATTTCTTAGCAGGAACCCCCCGAGGCACAGATACGCAGTATTTT.

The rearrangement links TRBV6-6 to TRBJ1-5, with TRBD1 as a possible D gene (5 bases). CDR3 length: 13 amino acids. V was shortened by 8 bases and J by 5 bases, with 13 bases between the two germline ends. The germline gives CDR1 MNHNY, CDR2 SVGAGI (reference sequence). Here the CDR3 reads CASGATLYQPQHF. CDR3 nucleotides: TGTGCCAGCGGGGCCACACTGTATCAGCCCCAGCATTTT.